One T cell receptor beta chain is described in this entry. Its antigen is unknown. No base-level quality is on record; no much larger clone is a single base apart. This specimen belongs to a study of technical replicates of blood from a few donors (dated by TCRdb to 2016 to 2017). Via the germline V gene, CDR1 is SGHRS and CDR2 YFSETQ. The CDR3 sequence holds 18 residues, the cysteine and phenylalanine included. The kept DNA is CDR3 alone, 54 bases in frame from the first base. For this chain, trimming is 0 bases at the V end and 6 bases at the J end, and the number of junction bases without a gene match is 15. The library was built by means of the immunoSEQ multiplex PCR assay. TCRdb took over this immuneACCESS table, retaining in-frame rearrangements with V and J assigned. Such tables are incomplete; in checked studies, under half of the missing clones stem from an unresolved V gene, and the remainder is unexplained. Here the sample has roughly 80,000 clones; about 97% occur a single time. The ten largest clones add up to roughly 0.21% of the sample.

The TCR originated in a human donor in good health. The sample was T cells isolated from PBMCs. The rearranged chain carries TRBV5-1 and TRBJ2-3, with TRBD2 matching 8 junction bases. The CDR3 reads CASSLGARSGLDVDTQYF. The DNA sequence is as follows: TGCGCCAGCAGCTTGGGAGCCCGTTCGGGACTAGATGTTGATACGCAGTATTTT.